This T cell receptor (beta chain) comes out of a study of Tregs in tolerant kidney transplant recipients. Study observations and caveats: Biological reproducibility was not directly addressed, but technical replication error appeared minimal.

In this sample, this clone turned up once. Its cognate antigen is unknown. V was shortened by 7 bases and J by 5 bases, with 18 bases between the two germline ends. The CDR3 covers 14 residues. CDR1 and CDR2 (germline): MNHEY, SVGAGI. Thawed PBMCs were FACS-sorted into unstimulated CD4+CD25+CD127- regulatory T cells, CD4+CD25- non-regulatory cells, CD4 and CD8 cells. Some clones are missing from TCRdb's copy, which holds only in-frame ones; the method was immunoSEQ multiplex PCR. This sample carries about 59,000 clones, 83% of them seen once, and the ten largest clones take roughly 5.2%. The chain is built from TRBV6-5 and TRBJ2-7; D unresolved. This clonotype was obtained from a human donor in good health. The sequenced sample was CD4+ T cells from blood. The CDR3 region is CASTPSVGIHEQYF. The DNA for the CDR3 is TGTGCCAGCACCCCGTCGGTCGGAATCCACGAGCAGTACTTC.